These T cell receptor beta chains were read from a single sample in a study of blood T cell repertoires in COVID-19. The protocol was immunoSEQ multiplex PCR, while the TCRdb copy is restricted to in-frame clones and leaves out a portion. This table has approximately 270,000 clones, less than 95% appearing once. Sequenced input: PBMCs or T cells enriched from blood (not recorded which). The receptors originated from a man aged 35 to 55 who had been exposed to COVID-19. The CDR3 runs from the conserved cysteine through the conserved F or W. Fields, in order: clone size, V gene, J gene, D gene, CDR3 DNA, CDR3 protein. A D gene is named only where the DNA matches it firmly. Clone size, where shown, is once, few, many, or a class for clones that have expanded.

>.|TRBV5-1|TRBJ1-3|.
TGCGCCAGCAGCTTGACAGTGAGCTCTGGAAACACCATATATTTT
CASSLTVSSGNTIYF
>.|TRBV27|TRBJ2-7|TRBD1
TGTGCCAGCAGTTCGACAGGGATTAACGGCGAGCAGTACTTC
CASSSTGINGEQYF
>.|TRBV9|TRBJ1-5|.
TGTGCCAGCAGCGTAGTTCGGACACCTCTATACAATCAGCCCCAGCATTTT
CASSVVRTPLYNQPQHF
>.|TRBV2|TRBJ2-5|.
TGTGCCAGCAGTGAACTGAGGACGGGGGGCCATCAAGAGACCCAGTACTTC
CASSELRTGGHQETQYF
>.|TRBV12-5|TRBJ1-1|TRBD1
TGTGCTAGTGGGGGACAGCCGAACACTGAAGCTTTCTTT
CASGGQPNTEAFF
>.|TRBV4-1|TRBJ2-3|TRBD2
TGCGCCAGCAGCCAAGAACTAGCGGGAGGATCCACAGATACGCAGTATTTT
CASSQELAGGSTDTQYF
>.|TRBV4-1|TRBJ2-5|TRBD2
TGCGCCAGCAGCCGGATAAGCGGGAGAGGATTCGAGACCCAGTACTTC
CASSRISGRGFETQYF
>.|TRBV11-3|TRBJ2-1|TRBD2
TGTGCCAGCAGCTTACCCTCCGGGAGGGTTAGTGAGCAGTTCTTC
CASSLPSGRVSEQFF
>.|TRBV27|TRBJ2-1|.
TGTGCCAGCAGTGTCAATAATGAGCAGTTCTTC
CASSVNNEQFF
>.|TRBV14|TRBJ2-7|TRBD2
TGTGCCAGCAGCCAAGGAGCGGGAGGTTTCTACGAGCAGTACTTC
CASSQGAGGFYEQYF
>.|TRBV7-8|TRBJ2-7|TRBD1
TGTGCCAGCAGCGGGACAGGGATTCTCTACGAGCAGTACTTC
CASSGTGILYEQYF
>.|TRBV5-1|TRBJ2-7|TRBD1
TGCGCCAGCAGCAGAGTGCAGGGGGAGTACGAGCAGTACTTC
CASSRVQGEYEQYF
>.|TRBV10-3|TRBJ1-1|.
TGTGCCATCAGTGATGAGCAGAACACTGAAGCTTTCTTT
CAISDEQNTEAFF
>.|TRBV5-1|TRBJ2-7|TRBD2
TGCGCCAGCAGCTTTTCTTTACGGGGCGGGAGGGCGAGGGACGAGCAGTACTTC
CASSFSLRGGRARDEQYF
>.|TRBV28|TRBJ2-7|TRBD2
TGTGCCAGCAGTTTCCCTAGACGGGGGGACTACGAGCAGTACTTC
CASSFPRRGDYEQYF
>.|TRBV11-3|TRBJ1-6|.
TGTGCCAGCAGCTTTACTCCTGATAGTTCACCCCTCCACTTT
CASSFTPDSSPLHF
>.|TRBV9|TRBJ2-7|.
TGTGCCAGCAGCGGAAGTACTGCCTACGAGCAGTACTTC
CASSGSTAYEQYF
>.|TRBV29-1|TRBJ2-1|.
TGCAGCGTTTCGACAGGTGGGGTGGGTGAGCAGTTCTTC
CSVSTGGVGEQFF
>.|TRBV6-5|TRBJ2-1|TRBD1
TGTGCCAGCAGTTATGAGGGGGCAGGTTACAATGAGCAGTTCTTC
CASSYEGAGYNEQFF
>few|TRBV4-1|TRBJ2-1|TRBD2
TGCGCCAGCAGCCAAGGGACTAGCGGGAGGGTAAATGAGCAGTTCTTC
CASSQGTSGRVNEQFF